This T cell receptor beta chain derives from a study of shared clonotypes between healthy human individuals. Findings and limits, study-wide: Sharing across a handful of donors was seen in approximately 5.2% of naive CD4 clonotypes.

This clone was counted only a few times. Its antigen is not identified. Sorted-subset replicate PCRs used approximately 200 ng of genomic DNA. This amount corresponded to approximately 30,000 T cell genomes. Using immunoSEQ multiplex PCR, the repertoire was profiled, and TCRdb retains in-frame clones only, with some absent. The sample lists approximately 99,000 clones; about 63% were seen once. This receptor was taken from a woman aged 25 to 45 in good health. The sample comprised memory CD8+ T cells sorted from blood. Subset: CD45RO+ cells pooled with CCR7-negative TemRA cells.

CDR3 DNA sequence: TGTGCCAGCAGCCAAGCTACAGGGGCAATGATAGACAATGAGCAGTTCTTC. This gives the protein CASSQATGAMIDNEQFF. The rearrangement joins TRBV4-2 to TRBJ2-1; the match to TRBD1 covers 7 bases. Germline loops: CDR1 LGHNA, CDR2 YNFKEQ. CDR3 length: 17 amino acids. J was trimmed by 5 bases and V by 1 base; bases with no gene match: 11.